This T cell receptor (beta chain) was sequenced for a study of graft-versus-host responses after intestinal transplantation. Study information: Recipients received multivisceral, liver-intestinal, or isolated intestinal transplants. Induction with anti-thymocyte globulin, then tacrolimus and steroids for roughly three years, was given to all recipients.

Assay used: immunoSEQ multiplex PCR; TCRdb lists only in-frame clones, some missing. The sample has approximately 63,000 clones, under 90% seen once; the top ten hold more than 1.5%. The study's findings and limits: GvH clones were identified in recipient marrow, with some first appearing in ileum or blood. Early post-transplant HvG declines showed an association with peak circulating GvH clone levels.

Processing released intraepithelial and lamina propria lymphocytes from the graft tissue. This clone was observed a handful of times. Its antigen is unknown. Germline V gene lookup returns CDR1 SNHLY and CDR2 FYNNEI. V shed 0 bases and J 9 bases; nucleotides not matched to a gene: 5. This CDR3 has 15 residues. The source is a human patient who received an intestinal transplant, so some T cells may come from the graft donor. The source material was ileum tissue, sampled 350 to 400 days after transplant. This chain connects TRBV2 to TRBJ1-6; 7 bases agree with TRBD1. Written as DNA, the CDR3 is TGTGCCAGCAGTGAAGCGCTGAGACAGGGTTCACCCCTCCACTTT. Protein sequence: CASSEALRQGSPLHF.